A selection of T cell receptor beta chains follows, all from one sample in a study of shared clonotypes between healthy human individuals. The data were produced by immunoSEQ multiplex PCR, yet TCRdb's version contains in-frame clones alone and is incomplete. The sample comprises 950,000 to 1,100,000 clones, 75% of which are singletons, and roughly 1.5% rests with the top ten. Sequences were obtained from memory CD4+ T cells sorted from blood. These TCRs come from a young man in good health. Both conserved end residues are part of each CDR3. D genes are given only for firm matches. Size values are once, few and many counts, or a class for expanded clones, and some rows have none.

CDR3 DNA: TGTGCCAGCGCCGAGAACACCGGGGAGCTGTTTTTT; CDR3 protein: CASAENTGELFF; D gene: NA; V gene: TRBV5-4; clone size: NA; J gene: TRBJ2-2
CDR3 DNA: TGTGCCAGCTCACCGGGAGTCCAAGAGACCCAGTACTTC; CDR3 protein: CASSPGVQETQYF; D gene: NA; V gene: TRBV18; clone size: NA; J gene: TRBJ2-5
CDR3 DNA: TGTGCCAGCAGCCGCCTGAGCAGCGGGAGTTATGCCGGGGAGCTGTTTTTT; CDR3 protein: CASSRLSSGSYAGELFF; D gene: TRBD2; V gene: TRBV7-7; clone size: NA; J gene: TRBJ2-2
CDR3 DNA: TGTGCCAGCCTCCGTCTATTCGGATACCAAGAGACCCAGTACTTC; CDR3 protein: CASLRLFGYQETQYF; D gene: NA; V gene: TRBV7-9; clone size: NA; J gene: TRBJ2-5
CDR3 DNA: TGTGCCATCAGTGAGTACAGGGACTACGAGCAGTACTTC; CDR3 protein: CAISEYRDYEQYF; D gene: NA; V gene: TRBV10-3; clone size: NA; J gene: TRBJ2-7
CDR3 DNA: TGTGCCAGCAGCAACCCGGGACAGGGGGTGAAGCCCCAGCATTTT; CDR3 protein: CASSNPGQGVKPQHF; D gene: NA; V gene: TRBV21-1; clone size: NA; J gene: TRBJ1-5
CDR3 DNA: TGTGCCAGCAGCTTAGCCTCGGGTGCCTACAATGAGCAGTTCTTC; CDR3 protein: CASSLASGAYNEQFF; D gene: NA; V gene: TRBV7-9; clone size: NA; J gene: TRBJ2-1
CDR3 DNA: TGTGCCACCCTACAACATGACCAAGAGACCCAGTACTTC; CDR3 protein: CATLQHDQETQYF; D gene: NA; V gene: TRBV10-3; clone size: NA; J gene: TRBJ2-5
CDR3 DNA: TGCGCCAGCAGCGACGGGACTAGCGGGATAGAGACCCAGTACTTC; CDR3 protein: CASSDGTSGIETQYF; D gene: TRBD2; V gene: TRBV5-1; clone size: NA; J gene: TRBJ2-5
CDR3 DNA: TGTGCCAGCTTGAGGAGTAGCGCGACCTACGAGCAGTACTTC; CDR3 protein: CASLRSSATYEQYF; D gene: NA; V gene: TRBV2; clone size: once; J gene: TRBJ2-7
CDR3 DNA: TGCGCCAGCAGCCGGGAGGGGGGCGACTATGGCTACACCTTC; CDR3 protein: CASSREGGDYGYTF; D gene: NA; V gene: TRBV5-1; clone size: NA; J gene: TRBJ1-2
CDR3 DNA: TGTGCCAGCAGCTTAGCCCTAGCGGAGGGCAATGAGCAGTTCTTC; CDR3 protein: CASSLALAEGNEQFF; D gene: TRBD2; V gene: TRBV7-9; clone size: few; J gene: TRBJ2-1
CDR3 DNA: TGTGCCAGTAAGGACAGGGGGGGCTATGGCTACACCTTC; CDR3 protein: CASKDRGGYGYTF; D gene: TRBD1; V gene: TRBV19; clone size: NA; J gene: TRBJ1-2
CDR3 DNA: TGTGCTAGCAGCACCAGGGGGTCTGGGGCCAACGTCCTGACTTTC; CDR3 protein: CASSTRGSGANVLTF; D gene: TRBD1; V gene: TRBV7-7; clone size: NA; J gene: TRBJ2-6
CDR3 DNA: TGTGCCACTCAAGAAGATCCGGGGGCCGCCAAAAACATTCAGTACTTC; CDR3 protein: CATQEDPGAAKNIQYF; D gene: NA; V gene: TRBV2; clone size: NA; J gene: TRBJ2-4
CDR3 DNA: TGTGCCATCAGTGACGGAAGTCCGGGCGAGCAGTACTTC; CDR3 protein: CAISDGSPGEQYF; D gene: NA; V gene: TRBV10-3; clone size: NA; J gene: TRBJ2-7
CDR3 DNA: TGTGCCAGCTCAACAACAGGGGGAGCCTACGAGCAGTACTTC; CDR3 protein: CASSTTGGAYEQYF; D gene: TRBD1; V gene: TRBV18; clone size: NA; J gene: TRBJ2-7
CDR3 DNA: TGTGCCAGCAGTGAGACAGGGAGGTATGACACTGAAGCTTTCTTT; CDR3 protein: CASSETGRYDTEAFF; D gene: TRBD1; V gene: TRBV25-1; clone size: NA; J gene: TRBJ1-1
CDR3 DNA: TGCGCCAGCAGCTTAGCTCAAGGGGCGGGAACCTACAATGAGCAGTTCTTC; CDR3 protein: CASSLAQGAGTYNEQFF; D gene: NA; V gene: TRBV5-1; clone size: few; J gene: TRBJ2-1
CDR3 DNA: TGTGCCAGCAGCGTAGTTTCACAGGGCGACGGCTACACCTTC; CDR3 protein: CASSVVSQGDGYTF; D gene: NA; V gene: TRBV9; clone size: NA; J gene: TRBJ1-2
CDR3 DNA: TGTGCCTGGGGAGGGAGCACTGAAGCTTTCTTT; CDR3 protein: CAWGGSTEAFF; D gene: NA; V gene: TRBV30; clone size: few; J gene: TRBJ1-1
CDR3 DNA: TGCGCCAGCAGCGGCTATGATTCCACTGAAGCTTTCTTT; CDR3 protein: CASSGYDSTEAFF; D gene: NA; V gene: TRBV5-1; clone size: NA; J gene: TRBJ1-1
CDR3 DNA: TGTGCCATCAAAGGCGGTCAGGGGGGCTACAATGAGCAGTTCTTC; CDR3 protein: CAIKGGQGGYNEQFF; D gene: NA; V gene: TRBV10-3; clone size: NA; J gene: TRBJ2-1
CDR3 DNA: TGTGCCAGCAGCGGTACTGGACAGGGTAGAGTCAGCGAGCAGTACTTC; CDR3 protein: CASSGTGQGRVSEQYF; D gene: TRBD1; V gene: TRBV11-2; clone size: NA; J gene: TRBJ2-7
CDR3 DNA: TGTGCCAGCTCAGGGGCAGGGAACACCGGGGAGCTGTTTTTT; CDR3 protein: CASSGAGNTGELFF; D gene: NA; V gene: TRBV19; clone size: NA; J gene: TRBJ2-2
CDR3 DNA: TGTGCCAGCTCACCACCCGCCAACAGCGCCTACGAGCAGTACTTC; CDR3 protein: CASSPPANSAYEQYF; D gene: NA; V gene: TRBV18; clone size: NA; J gene: TRBJ2-7
CDR3 DNA: TGTGCCTGGAGTTCTAGCAGGGGGCGCGCGGGATCGTACAATGAGCAGTTCTTC; CDR3 protein: CAWSSSRGRAGSYNEQFF; D gene: TRBD1; V gene: TRBV30; clone size: NA; J gene: TRBJ2-1
CDR3 DNA: TGTGCCTGGATGGTCAGGGGAGGCACTGAAGCTTTCTTT; CDR3 protein: CAWMVRGGTEAFF; D gene: NA; V gene: TRBV30; clone size: few; J gene: TRBJ1-1
CDR3 DNA: TGCGCCAGCAGTGCGGGAATCTACAATGAGCAGTTCTTC; CDR3 protein: CASSAGIYNEQFF; D gene: NA; V gene: TRBV10-2; clone size: NA; J gene: TRBJ2-1
CDR3 DNA: TGCGCCAGCAGCGAACGGACAGGGAGGAATGAGCAGTTCTTC; CDR3 protein: CASSERTGRNEQFF; D gene: TRBD1; V gene: TRBV5-1; clone size: NA; J gene: TRBJ2-1
CDR3 DNA: TGTGCCAGCAGCTCCCTCCGACTAGCTCGGGGAGATACGCAGTATTTT; CDR3 protein: CASSSLRLARGDTQYF; D gene: TRBD2; V gene: TRBV7-8; clone size: once; J gene: TRBJ2-3
CDR3 DNA: TGTGCCAGCAGCTTGGGATGGACAACTCTGAACACTGAAGCTTTCTTT; CDR3 protein: CASSLGWTTLNTEAFF; D gene: NA; V gene: TRBV5-4; clone size: NA; J gene: TRBJ1-1
CDR3 DNA: TGTGCCAGCAGCTTAGTAGAGGGGATTAATGAAAAACTGTTTTTT; CDR3 protein: CASSLVEGINEKLFF; D gene: NA; V gene: TRBV7-9; clone size: NA; J gene: TRBJ1-4
CDR3 DNA: TGTGCCAGCAGCGAAGTTCGTACTAATGAAAAACTGTTTTTT; CDR3 protein: CASSEVRTNEKLFF; D gene: NA; V gene: TRBV7-2; clone size: NA; J gene: TRBJ1-4
CDR3 DNA: TGCGCCAGCAGTGATATGGGAGTGGCTAAAAACATTCAGTACTTC; CDR3 protein: CASSDMGVAKNIQYF; D gene: NA; V gene: TRBV10-2; clone size: few; J gene: TRBJ2-4
CDR3 DNA: TGTGCCATCAGTGAGCGAGCGGGAGGGCAAGAGACCCAGTACTTC; CDR3 protein: CAISERAGGQETQYF; D gene: TRBD2; V gene: TRBV10-3; clone size: NA; J gene: TRBJ2-5
CDR3 DNA: TGTGCCAGCAGCATGACGGTCAATTCACCCCTCCACTTT; CDR3 protein: CASSMTVNSPLHF; D gene: NA; V gene: TRBV5-4; clone size: few; J gene: TRBJ1-6
CDR3 DNA: TGTGCCAGCAGTCCCGGGACCCACCGTCCGAACACTGAAGCTTTCTTT; CDR3 protein: CASSPGTHRPNTEAFF; D gene: NA; V gene: TRBV27; clone size: NA; J gene: TRBJ1-1
CDR3 DNA: TGTGCCAGCAGTACCCTCACAGGGGAGGGAACTGAAGCTTTCTTT; CDR3 protein: CASSTLTGEGTEAFF; D gene: TRBD1; V gene: TRBV6-6; clone size: NA; J gene: TRBJ1-1
CDR3 DNA: TGCAGCGTTGGCCAGGGATGGACTGAAGCTTTCTTT; CDR3 protein: CSVGQGWTEAFF; D gene: NA; V gene: TRBV29-1; clone size: NA; J gene: TRBJ1-1
CDR3 DNA: TGTGCCAGCAGTGGAACCGGGACAGGGTTGTGGAGTAATGAAAAACTGTTTTTT; CDR3 protein: CASSGTGTGLWSNEKLFF; D gene: TRBD1; V gene: TRBV2; clone size: NA; J gene: TRBJ1-4
CDR3 DNA: TGTGCCAGCAGCTTATTCAGTCGGGAGCAGTACTTC; CDR3 protein: CASSLFSREQYF; D gene: NA; V gene: TRBV7-8; clone size: NA; J gene: TRBJ2-5
CDR3 DNA: TGTGCCAGCAGCGTGGGACTAGCGGGAGGGCTTGCCCAGTACTTC; CDR3 protein: CASSVGLAGGLAQYF; D gene: TRBD2; V gene: TRBV7-8; clone size: once; J gene: TRBJ2-5
CDR3 DNA: TGTGCCTGGAGTGTACGGGGGTCTTTACGGAATCAGCCCCAGCATTTT; CDR3 protein: CAWSVRGSLRNQPQHF; D gene: NA; V gene: TRBV30; clone size: NA; J gene: TRBJ1-5
CDR3 DNA: TGTGCCAGCAGTATTGTGAGGGGCAGTGGCGGAAACACCATATATTTT; CDR3 protein: CASSIVRGSGGNTIYF; D gene: NA; V gene: TRBV7-2; clone size: NA; J gene: TRBJ1-3
CDR3 DNA: TGTGCCAGCAGTCGGGATCAAGAGACCCAGTACTTC; CDR3 protein: CASSRDQETQYF; D gene: NA; V gene: TRBV5-6; clone size: NA; J gene: TRBJ2-5
CDR3 DNA: TGTGCCAGCAGCGAGCAGACAGGTCAGCCCCAGCATTTT; CDR3 protein: CASSEQTGQPQHF; D gene: NA; V gene: TRBV7-9; clone size: NA; J gene: TRBJ1-5
CDR3 DNA: TGTGCCAGCAGTCCCGATAGCGGGAGCACTCAGCAGTTCTTC; CDR3 protein: CASSPDSGSTQQFF; D gene: TRBD2; V gene: TRBV2; clone size: NA; J gene: TRBJ2-1
CDR3 DNA: TGCGCCAGCAGCCGGTGGACAGGCGATTACGAGCAGTACTTC; CDR3 protein: CASSRWTGDYEQYF; D gene: TRBD1; V gene: TRBV5-1; clone size: NA; J gene: TRBJ2-7
CDR3 DNA: TGTGCCATCAGCCCAGGGACAGTGGGTACTGAAGCTTTCTTT; CDR3 protein: CAISPGTVGTEAFF; D gene: TRBD1; V gene: TRBV10-3; clone size: NA; J gene: TRBJ1-1
CDR3 DNA: TGTGCCAGCAGCTTACTCGGACAGATCACAGATACGCAGTATTTT; CDR3 protein: CASSLLGQITDTQYF; D gene: NA; V gene: TRBV11-1; clone size: NA; J gene: TRBJ2-3
CDR3 DNA: TGCGCCAGCAGTCACCACGGGGAACAGCCCCCACCGGGGACCCAGTACTTC; CDR3 protein: CASSHHGEQPPPGTQYF; D gene: NA; V gene: TRBV23-1; clone size: once; J gene: TRBJ2-5
CDR3 DNA: TGTGCCAGCAGCCAACCCCCTGGTCACGAGCAGTACTTC; CDR3 protein: CASSQPPGHEQYF; D gene: NA; V gene: TRBV6-1; clone size: NA; J gene: TRBJ2-7
CDR3 DNA: TGTGCCAGCAGCTTGAGCACAGATACGCAGTATTTT; CDR3 protein: CASSLSTDTQYF; D gene: NA; V gene: TRBV7-9; clone size: few; J gene: TRBJ2-3
CDR3 DNA: TGTGCCAGCAGCTTAGGACACTCGTTCCAGGGATCCCCCTACGAGCAGTACTTC; CDR3 protein: CASSLGHSFQGSPYEQYF; D gene: NA; V gene: TRBV11-3; clone size: NA; J gene: TRBJ2-7
CDR3 DNA: TGTGCCAGTAGTATAGGGGCGGGGTTAGGGCGCAATCAGCCCCAGCATTTT; CDR3 protein: CASSIGAGLGRNQPQHF; D gene: NA; V gene: TRBV19; clone size: NA; J gene: TRBJ1-5